This TCR beta chain was sequenced during a study of T cell repertoires in ileal Crohn's disease. Study-wide points: Endoscopic recurrence occurred in every patient whose clonality exceeded 26.8%.

Concerning this clone: Its matching antigen is unknown.

This CDR3 spans 16 amino acids. V was clipped by 4 bases and J by 2 bases; unmatched bases: 7. In germline, CDR1 is SQVTM, CDR2 ANQGSEA. The table came from immunoSEQ multiplex PCR; TCRdb's copy has only in-frame clones and leaves some out. Found here are 11,000 to 15,000 clones, roughly 80% of them singletons; the top ten hold roughly 20%. The V and J genes are TRBV29-1 and TRBJ2-1; 11 positions agree with TRBD2. Sequenced sample: ileal tissue. The clonotype was recovered from an adult with Crohn's disease. The CDR3 region has the DNA TGCAGCGTTGGGGGCCTAGCGGGAGGCACCTACAATGAGCAGTTCTTC. Translated, it gives CSVGGLAGGTYNEQFF.